This T cell receptor beta chain was sequenced for a study of human T cells and chemical hapten exposure. Study background: Sensitization employed 2% DPC on 2 cm by 2 cm of upper inner arm skin.

Described time point: patch test 1, 2 weeks after DPC sensitization. As to treatment: therapeutic diphenylcyclopropenone sensitization with weekly scalp DPC. Someone pulled total RNA out of unfractionated whole blood. Each CDR3 protein is one row after TCRdb ran MiXCR on the RACE reads. Among 50,000 or so distinct CDR3 sequences listed, approximately 10% were seen once. This specimen consisted of whole blood, obtained in connection with sensitization to the hapten diphenylcyclopropenone (DPC). The source of this sequence is a woman in her thirties or forties with alopecia areata. Some clones in this sample may be carry-over from other donors' samples.

This CDR3 is CASSDKNIQYF. The CDR3 nucleotides read TGTGCCAGCAGCGACAAGAACATTCAGTACTTC. The J gene is TRBJ2-4, the V gene TRBV5-6; D gene uncertain. V was clipped by 4 bases and J by 7 bases, with 6 bases between them. The CDR3 runs 11 residues. Germline CDR1 reads SGHDT; CDR2 reads YYEEEE.